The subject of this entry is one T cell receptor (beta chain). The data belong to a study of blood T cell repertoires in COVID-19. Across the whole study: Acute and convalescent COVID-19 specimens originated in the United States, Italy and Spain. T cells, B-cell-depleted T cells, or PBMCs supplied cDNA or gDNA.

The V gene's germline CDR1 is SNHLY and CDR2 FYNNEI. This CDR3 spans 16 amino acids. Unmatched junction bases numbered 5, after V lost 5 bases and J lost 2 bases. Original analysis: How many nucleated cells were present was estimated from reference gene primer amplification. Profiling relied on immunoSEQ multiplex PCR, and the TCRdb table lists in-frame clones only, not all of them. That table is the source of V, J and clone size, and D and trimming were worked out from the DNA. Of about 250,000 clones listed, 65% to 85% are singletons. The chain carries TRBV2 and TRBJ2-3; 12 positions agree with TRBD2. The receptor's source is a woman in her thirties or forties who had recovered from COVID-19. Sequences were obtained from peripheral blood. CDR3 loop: CASSPRLAGDTDTQYF. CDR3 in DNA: TGTGCCAGCAGTCCCCGACTAGCGGGGGACACAGATACGCAGTATTTT.